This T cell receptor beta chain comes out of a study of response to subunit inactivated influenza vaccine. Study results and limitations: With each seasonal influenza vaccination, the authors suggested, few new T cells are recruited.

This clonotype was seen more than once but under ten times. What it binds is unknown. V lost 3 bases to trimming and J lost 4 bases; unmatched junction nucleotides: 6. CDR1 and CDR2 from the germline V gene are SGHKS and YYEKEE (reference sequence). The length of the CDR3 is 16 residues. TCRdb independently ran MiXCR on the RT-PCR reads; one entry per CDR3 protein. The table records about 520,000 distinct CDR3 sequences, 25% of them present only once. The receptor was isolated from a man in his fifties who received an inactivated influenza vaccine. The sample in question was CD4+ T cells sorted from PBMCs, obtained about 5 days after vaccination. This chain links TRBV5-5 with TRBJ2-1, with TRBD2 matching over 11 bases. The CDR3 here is CASSSRLAGRYNEQFF. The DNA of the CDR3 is TGTGCCAGCAGCTCAAGACTAGCGGGAAGATACAATGAGCAGTTCTTC.